Listed here are 27 T cell receptor beta chains from one sample, sequenced in a study of CD4+ T cells in melanoma. TCRdb's table, derived via immunoSEQ multiplex PCR, lists solely in-frame clones and lacks some. Of 110,000 to 150,000 clones detected, roughly 91% appear once; the ten largest clones hold about 1.6%. Source of these receptors: a human donor with melanoma.

V is TRBV6-1 and J is TRBJ1-5; tentative D call: TRBD1 (6 bases). Per the germline V gene, CDR1 is MNHNS and CDR2 is SASEGT. This CDR3 region has 15 residues. Trimming shortened V by 7 bases and J by 2 bases, and 15 bases separated the two germline ends. The DNA of the CDR3 is TGTGCCAGCAAATCAGGGGCATTGGGCAATCAGCCCCAGCATTTT. As protein: CASKSGALGNQPQHF.

V and J are TRBV7-6 and TRBJ1-2; no firm D call. Germline values: CDR1 SGHVS, CDR2 FNYEAQ. The CDR3 runs 15 residues. V lost 1 base, J lost 8 bases, and 17 bases lay in between. The CDR3 reads CASSLVVGGYEGYTF. The CDR3 nucleotides read TGTGCCAGCAGCTTAGTGGTAGGAGGGTATGAAGGCTACACCTTC. The full variable domain, with the rest looked up from reference TRBV7-6 and TRBJ1-2, is GAGVSQSPRYKVTKRGQDVALRCDPISGHVSLYWYRQALGQGPEFLTYFNYEAQQDKSGLPNDRFSAERPEGSISTLTIQRTEQRDSAMYRCASSLVVGGYEGYTFGSGTRLTVV.

The chain employs TRBV6-5 and TRBJ2-5, with no clear D. The CDR3 loop spans 15 amino acids. Trimming took off 1 base at V and 2 bases at J, with 11 bases between the two ends. Germline-derived CDR1 and CDR2 are MNHEY and SVGAGI. The CDR3 loop is CASSYFGGEQETQYF. CDR3 DNA sequence: TGTGCCAGCAGTTACTTTGGCGGAGAACAAGAGACCCAGTACTTC.

This chain links TRBV5-1 with TRBJ1-2; 7 bases are shared with TRBD1. J was trimmed by 8 bases and V by 0 bases; bases with no gene match: 4. The CDR3 contains 13 residues. Germline V CDR1 and CDR2: SGHRS, YFSETQ. This chain's CDR3 is CASSLEGGWGYTF. CDR3 DNA sequence: TGCGCCAGCAGCTTGGAAGGGGGCTGGGGCTACACCTTC.

The rearrangement uses TRBV27 and TRBJ1-6; D gene unclear. The CDR3 has 14 residues. Germline CDR1 is MNHEY and CDR2 is SMNVEV (reference sequence). Between the trimmed V and J ends, which lost 7 bases and 0 bases, there was a span of 7 bases. The CDR3 region is CASKQSSYNSPLHF. In nucleotides, the CDR3 is TGTGCCAGCAAACAGAGCTCCTATAATTCACCCCTCCACTTT.

The chain has TRBV7-9 and TRBJ2-5, with D tentatively TRBD1 or TRBD2 (5 bases each). This CDR3 region has 12 residues. V lost 7 bases and J 3 bases, leaving 9 bases between the germline ends. Per the germline V gene, CDR1 is SEHNR and CDR2 is FQNEAQ (reference sequence). Here the CDR3 reads CASNGAEETQYF. The CDR3 bases are TGTGCCAGCAACGGGGCGGAAGAGACCCAGTACTTC.

The DNA of the CDR3 is TGTGCCAGCAGGGCGACAGGTTTCTCCTACGAGCAGTACTTC. This encodes CASRATGFSYEQYF. The J gene is TRBJ2-7, the V gene TRBV7-8, with a weak D call TRBD1 (6 bases). Germline assignment: CDR1 SGHVS and CDR2 FQNEAQ. The CDR3 has 14 residues. The ends were cut back, 6 bases at V and 0 bases at J, with 12 bases in the middle.

The chain uses TRBV29-1 and TRBJ2-7; D is perhaps TRBD1 (5 bases). Germline V gives CDR1 SQVTM, CDR2 ANQGSEA. This CDR3 contains 13 residues. V dropped 5 bases and J dropped 2 bases, with 13 bases sitting between them. CDR3 sequence (DNA): TGCAGCGTTTTAATGACAGCTACCTACGAGCAGTACTTC. Translating gives CSVLMTATYEQYF.

The genes are TRBV5-1 and TRBJ2-2; a possible D gene is TRBD2 (7 bases). This CDR3 has 15 amino acids. Trimming removed 7 bases at V and 5 bases at J, with 18 bases between. Germline-derived CDR1 and CDR2 are SGHRS and YFSETQ. The CDR3 is CASQGGGQATGELFF. In nucleotides, the CDR3 is TGCGCCAGCCAGGGAGGGGGGCAGGCGACCGGGGAGCTGTTTTTT.

The CDR3 region is CASSVRQPMNTEAFF. The DNA of the CDR3 is TGTGCCAGCAGCGTTCGACAGCCCATGAACACTGAAGCTTTCTTT. The chain combines TRBV2 with TRBJ1-1; a weak D match, TRBD1 (5 bases). Germline V CDR1 and CDR2: SNHLY, FYNNEI. The V gene lost 6 bases and the J gene lost 0 bases, with 14 bases spanning the gap. This CDR3 is built from 15 residues. Supplemented by reference TRBV2 and TRBJ1-1, the full variable domain reads EPEVTQTPSHQVTQMGQEVILRCVPISNHLYFYWYRQILGQKVEFLVSFYNNEISEKSEIFDDQFSVERPDGSNFTLKIRSTKLEDSAMYFCASSVRQPMNTEAFFGQGTRLTVV.

The V and J genes are TRBV2 and TRBJ2-2; no clear D gene. The CDR3 has 13 amino acids. Germline loops: CDR1 SNHLY, CDR2 FYNNEI. The V end was cut by 11 bases, the J end by 1 base, with 11 bases between. The CDR3 nucleotides read TGTGCCGCAGGACGGGTGAACACCGGGGAGCTGTTTTTT. Encoded protein: CAAGRVNTGELFF.

The CDR3 DNA is TGTGCCAGCAGTAAGCAGGATAATGAAAAACTGTTTTTT. Translation: CASSKQDNEKLFF. The rearrangement links TRBV2 to TRBJ1-4; D gene ambiguous. This CDR3 spans 13 amino acids. Germline lookup yields CDR1 SNHLY and CDR2 FYNNEI. V was clipped by 5 bases and J by 4 bases, with 8 bases between them.

This chain links TRBV27 with TRBJ2-1; D tentatively reads TRBD1 or TRBD2 (5 bases each). In germline, CDR1 is MNHEY, CDR2 SMNVEV (reference sequence). The CDR3 loop spans 15 amino acids. V was cut by 0 bases and J by 6 bases, with 12 bases left in between. CDR3 sequence: CASSLSGTVANEQFF. As DNA, the CDR3 is TGTGCCAGCAGTTTATCAGGGACCGTTGCCAATGAGCAGTTCTTC.

The chain joins TRBV15 to TRBJ2-5; 12 bases align to TRBD2. The CDR3 spans 18 residues. Germline trimming cut 1 base from V and 2 bases from J; bases unmatched to any gene: 8. Germline CDR1 reads LNHNV; CDR2 reads YYDKDF (reference sequence). The CDR3 nucleotides read TGTGCCACCAGCAGAGGGTCGCTAGCGGGGGGGAGTCAAGAGACCCAGTACTTC. Translation gives CATSRGSLAGGSQETQYF.

The rearrangement uses TRBV11-2 and TRBJ2-1; no clear D. Trimming cost V 2 bases and J 3 bases, with 11 bases left between them. Germline-derived CDR1 and CDR2 are SGHAT and FQNNGV. This CDR3 has 15 residues. CDR3 amino acids: CASSLQPAYYNEQFF. The CDR3 DNA sequence: TGTGCCAGCAGCTTACAACCAGCATACTACAATGAGCAGTTCTTC.

The chain combines TRBV5-6 with TRBJ1-2; D uncertain. The CDR3 totals 13 residues. Germline assignment: CDR1 SGHDT and CDR2 YYEEEE. The V end lost 4 bases, the J end lost 4 bases, and 11 bases lay between the germline ends. The CDR3 region is CASSGGRVYGYTF. Here the CDR3 DNA reads TGTGCCAGCAGCGGCGGACGGGTCTATGGCTACACCTTC. The complete variable domain, with remaining parts taken from reference TRBV5-6 and TRBJ1-2, reads DAGVTQSPTHLIKTRGQQVTLRCSPKSGHDTVSWYQQALGQGPQFIFQYYEEEERQRGNFPDRFSGHQFPNYSSELNVNALLLGDSALYLCASSGGRVYGYTFGSGTRLTVV.

V and J are TRBV19 and TRBJ1-5; D remains unclear. The V end was cut by 6 bases, the J end by 2 bases, with 17 bases between. Germline lookup yields CDR1 LNHDA and CDR2 SQIVND (reference sequence). The CDR3 has 16 amino acids. Here the CDR3 reads CASSDGPLLRNQPQHF. CDR3 bases: TGTGCCAGTAGCGACGGGCCACTCTTGCGCAATCAGCCCCAGCATTTT.

This chain joins TRBV18 and TRBJ1-2; D call uncertain. The V and J ends lost 3 bases and 6 bases respectively, with 14 bases between them. The CDR3 length is 14 residues. Germline CDR1 and CDR2: KGHSH and LQKENI. The CDR3 region is CASSPVDGKDGYTF. The DNA of the CDR3 is TGTGCCAGCTCACCGGTGGACGGGAAGGATGGCTACACCTTC. Supplemented by reference TRBV18 and TRBJ1-2, the full variable domain reads NAGVMQNPRHLVRRRGQEARLRCSPMKGHSHVYWYRQLPEEGLKFMVYLQKENIIDESGMPKERFSAEFPKEGPSILRIQQVVRGDSAAYFCASSPVDGKDGYTFGSGTRLTVV.

The chain carries TRBV19 and TRBJ2-7; possibly TRBD1 for D (7 bases). Germline V gene sequence: CDR1 LNHDA, CDR2 SQIVND (reference sequence). Trimming took off 5 bases at V and 2 bases at J, with 19 bases between the two ends. There are 16 residues in the CDR3. CDR3: CASSVAAGQSAYEQYF. Here the CDR3 DNA reads TGTGCCAGTAGTGTCGCTGCGGGACAGAGTGCCTACGAGCAGTACTTC. Looking up the rest from reference TRBV19 and TRBJ2-7 gives the full variable domain: DGGITQSPKYLFRKEGQNVTLSCEQNLNHDAMYWYRQDPGQGLRLIYYSQIVNDFQKGDIAEGYSVSREKKESFPLTVTSAQKNPTAFYLCASSVAAGQSAYEQYFGPGTRLTVT.

The chain has TRBV5-1 and TRBJ1-2, with unresolved D. The CDR3 is 12 amino acids. V was trimmed by 0 bases and J by 8 bases, leaving 8 bases between them. Germline V gene data show CDR1 as SGHRS and CDR2 as YFSETQ. CDR3 residues: CASSLEGLGYTF. For the CDR3, the DNA is TGCGCCAGCAGCTTGGAGGGCTTGGGCTACACCTTC.

The gene calls are TRBV5-1 and TRBJ1-1; D call uncertain. V was clipped by 0 bases and J by 1 base, with 19 bases between them. The length of the CDR3 is 18 residues. Germline-derived CDR1 and CDR2 are SGHRS and YFSETQ. Here the CDR3 reads CASSLGPGTWAENTEAFF. CDR3 DNA: TGCGCCAGCAGCTTGGGACCAGGCACATGGGCCGAGAACACTGAAGCTTTCTTT.

The chain employs TRBV2 and TRBJ2-5; TRBD1 aligns across 10 bases. Per germline, CDR1 SNHLY and CDR2 FYNNEI. V lost 4 bases, J lost 7 bases, and 6 bases stayed unmatched. This CDR3 comprises 14 residues. The CDR3, as DNA: TGTGCCAGCAGTGCCGACAGGGGGCGTTGGACCCAGTACTTC. Translating it yields CASSADRGRWTQYF.

The chain couples TRBV11-2 to TRBJ2-7; D unclear. CDR3 length: 14 amino acids. V lost 5 bases to trimming and J lost 2 bases, with 13 bases between them. Per germline, CDR1 SGHAT and CDR2 FQNNGV. CDR3 sequence reads: CASSHTARPYEQYF. Written as DNA, the CDR3 is TGTGCCAGCAGCCACACCGCCAGGCCCTACGAGCAGTACTTC.

The rearrangement joins TRBV21-1 to TRBJ2-5; the table's TRBD1 call for D was not verified on the DNA. TRBV21-1 is annotated as a pseudogene. The CDR3 has 17 amino acids. CDR3 amino acids: CASSKESRGANQETQYF. CDR3 nucleotides: TGTGCCAGCAGCAAAGAATCCAGGGGTGCCAACCAAGAGACCCAGTACTTC.

The chain combines TRBV11-3 with TRBJ2-1; D is perhaps TRBD1 or TRBD2 (6 bases each). CDR1 is SGHNT and CDR2 is YENEEA in the germline V gene. Trimming left V 5 bases short and J 4 bases short, with 18 bases between. The CDR3 consists of 16 residues. The CDR3 loop is CASSKYHGGRYNEQFF. CDR3 DNA: TGTGCCAGCAGCAAATACCACGGGGGCCGGTACAATGAGCAGTTCTTC.

Only one count was recorded for this clone. V and J are TRBV18 and TRBJ1-1, with no clear D. The V end lost 3 bases, the J end lost 1 base, and 9 bases lay between the germline ends. CDR1 and CDR2 from the germline V gene are KGHSH and LQKENI. The CDR3 spans 14 residues. The CDR3 sequence is CASSPFPGNTEAFF. DNA of the CDR3: TGTGCCAGCTCACCTTTCCCGGGGAACACTGAAGCTTTCTTT.

The V and J genes are TRBV7-6 and TRBJ1-1; D call uncertain. The CDR3 is made up of 14 amino acids. Trimming took 2 bases from V and 0 from J, leaving 7 bases between them. Germline CDR1 and CDR2: SGHVS and FNYEAQ. The CDR3 DNA sequence: TGTGCCAGCAGCTTATCCAGTTTGAACACTGAAGCTTTCTTT. This codes for CASSLSSLNTEAFF.